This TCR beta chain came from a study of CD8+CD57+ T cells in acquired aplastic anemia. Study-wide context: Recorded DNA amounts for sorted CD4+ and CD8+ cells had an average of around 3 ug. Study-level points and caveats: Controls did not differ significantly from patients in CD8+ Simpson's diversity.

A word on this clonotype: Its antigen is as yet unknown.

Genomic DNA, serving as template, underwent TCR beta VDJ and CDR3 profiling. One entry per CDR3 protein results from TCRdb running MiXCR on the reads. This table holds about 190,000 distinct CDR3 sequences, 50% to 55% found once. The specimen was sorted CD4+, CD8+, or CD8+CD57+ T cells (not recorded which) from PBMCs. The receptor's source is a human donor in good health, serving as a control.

CDR3 in amino acids: CATSALQVVNGYTF. CDR3 sequence (DNA): TGTGCCACCAGTGCTTTACAGGTTGTAAATGGCTACACCTTC. The chain has TRBV24-1 and TRBJ1-2; D possibly corresponds to TRBD1 (5 bases). This CDR3 is built from 14 residues. The V gene's germline CDR1 is KGHDR and CDR2 SFDVKD. V lost 5 bases, J lost 6 bases, and 15 bases lay in between.